This T cell receptor beta chain is drawn from a study of shared clonotypes between healthy human individuals. Across the study: The composition of the donors was a couple of women and three men aged 18 to 49. Study-level results: Blood was the sole source, and tissue repertoires probably differ. Genetic and exposure-history diversity was limited by the few donors.

Selected positively for CCR7 and CD45RO-negative, naive CD8 cells excluded terminally differentiated effector memory CD45RA+ cells. The CDR3 consists of 15 residues. The ends were cut back, 4 bases at V and 0 bases at J, with 13 bases in the middle. Germline V gene sequence: CDR1 SNHLY, CDR2 FYNNEI. A roughly 200 ng quantity of DNA, 25,000 to 35,000 T cell genomes, went into the sorted-subset replicate PCRs. Sequenced by immunoSEQ multiplex PCR; TCRdb stores in-frame clones only, minus some. This repertoire shows approximately 2,200,000 clones, more than 85% found once; its top ten account for over 1.5%. With respect to this clone: The antigen remains undetermined.

Sequenced: naive CD8+ T cells from PBMCs. The sequence was collected from a man in his late teens or twenties in good health. Some clones in this sample may be carry-over from other donors' samples. V is TRBV2 and J is TRBJ2-7; D is possibly TRBD1 (6 bases). The CDR3, as DNA: TGTGCCAGCAGTGTAAACAGGGCCCCCTCCTACGAGCAGTACTTC. This gives the protein CASSVNRAPSYEQYF.